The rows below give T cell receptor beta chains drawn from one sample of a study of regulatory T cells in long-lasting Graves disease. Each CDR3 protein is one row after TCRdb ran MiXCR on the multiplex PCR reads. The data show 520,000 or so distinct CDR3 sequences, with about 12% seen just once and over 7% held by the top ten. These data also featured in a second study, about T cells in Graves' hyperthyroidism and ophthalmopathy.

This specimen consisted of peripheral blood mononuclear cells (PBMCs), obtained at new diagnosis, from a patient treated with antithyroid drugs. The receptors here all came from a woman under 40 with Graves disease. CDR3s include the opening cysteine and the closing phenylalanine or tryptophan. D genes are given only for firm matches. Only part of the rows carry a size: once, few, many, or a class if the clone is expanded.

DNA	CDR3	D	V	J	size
TGTGCCAGCAGCTTAGAGGTGGGGCGCTACGAGCAGTACTTC	CASSLEVGRYEQYF	.	TRBV7-8	TRBJ2-7	many
TGTGCCAGCAGCCCGAATAGCGGGAGTGCGGATACGCAGTATTTT	CASSPNSGSADTQYF	TRBD2	TRBV7-9	TRBJ2-3	.
TGTGCCACCAGCAGAGATGAGTGGGGTGAAGCTTTCTTT	CATSRDEWGEAFF	.	TRBV15	TRBJ1-1	many
TGTGCCAGCAGCCTACAGACAACGGGCTATGGCTACACCTTC	CASSLQTTGYGYTF	.	TRBV2	TRBJ1-2	many
TGTGCCAGCAGAAAAAGGGGACAGGGCGGTGGCTACACCTTC	CASRKRGQGGGYTF	TRBD1	TRBV6-1	TRBJ1-2	many
TGTGCCAGCAGCTTAGCAGGATGGGCCGGGGAGCTGTTTTTT	CASSLAGWAGELFF	.	TRBV11-2	TRBJ2-2	many
TGTGCCAGCAGCCTGGGACAGGGAACCAGCAATCAGCCCCAGCATTTT	CASSLGQGTSNQPQHF	TRBD1	TRBV3-1	TRBJ1-5	few
TGCAGCGTCCGGGGCCTGGGTACCTACGAGCAGTACTTC	CSVRGLGTYEQYF	.	TRBV29-1	TRBJ2-7	few
TGTGCCAGCAGTTACCAGGGCGGGAGCTCCTACGAGCAGTACTTC	CASSYQGGSSYEQYF	TRBD2	TRBV6-5	TRBJ2-7	many
TGTGCCAGCAGCTTAGATCCAGGGGGCAGGGACACTGAAGCTTTCTTT	CASSLDPGGRDTEAFF	TRBD1	TRBV7-9	TRBJ1-1	.
TGCAGTGCTAGACCCGGGACAGGGGACACTGAAGCTTTCTTT	CSARPGTGDTEAFF	TRBD1	TRBV20-1	TRBJ1-1	many
TGTGCCTGGAGCCTCCAGGGGATGGGTTCACCCCTCCACTTT	CAWSLQGMGSPLHF	.	TRBV30	TRBJ1-6	.
TGCGCCAGCAGCCAAGTGCTACTAGCGTACTCCTACGAGCAGTACTTC	CASSQVLLAYSYEQYF	TRBD2	TRBV4-1	TRBJ2-7	many
TGCAGTGCTAGACTCCAGGGGGGTGAAAAACTGTTTTTT	CSARLQGGEKLFF	TRBD1	TRBV20-1	TRBJ1-4	few
TGTGCCAGCAGCCAACTAGCGGGAGGGACTACAGATACGCAGTATTTT	CASSQLAGGTTDTQYF	TRBD2	TRBV11-2	TRBJ2-3	many
TGCAGTGCTAGAGGTATTGGGACGTCGGGCTATGGCTACACCTTC	CSARGIGTSGYGYTF	.	TRBV20-1	TRBJ1-2	many
TGTGCCAGTAGCTCCCCGGGAACTCCTGAAAGGGAAGGCAATCAGCCCCAGCATTTT	CASSSPGTPEREGNQPQHF	.	TRBV19	TRBJ1-5	many
TGTGCCAGCAGCTTAGCGTGGCAGGGGGACATGAACACTGAAGCTTTCTTT	CASSLAWQGDMNTEAFF	TRBD1	TRBV11-3	TRBJ1-1	many
TGTGCCAGCAGTGGCGGCGGGGACTATGGCTACACCTTC	CASSGGGDYGYTF	.	TRBV2	TRBJ1-2	many
TGTGCCAGCAGTGCGGACAGGGTGTTTTACGAGCAGTACTTC	CASSADRVFYEQYF	TRBD1	TRBV2	TRBJ2-7	many
TGCGCCAGCAGCCAAGACTGGGCGTCTATCAATGAGCAGTTCTTC	CASSQDWASINEQFF	.	TRBV4-1	TRBJ2-1	many
TGTGCCAGCAAGTCCGGGACAGGGGGAGTAGAGACCCAGTACTTC	CASKSGTGGVETQYF	TRBD1	TRBV2	TRBJ2-5	.
TGTGCCAGCAGCTCTCAGGGGGCGACTTCACCCCTCCACTTT	CASSSQGATSPLHF	TRBD1	TRBV11-2	TRBJ1-6	many
TGTGCCAGCAGTCCAATCCGGGACAATTTGAACACTGAAGCTTTCTTT	CASSPIRDNLNTEAFF	.	TRBV27	TRBJ1-1	.
TGCGCCAGCAGCTTGGGACAGTCACTCTACAATGAGCAGTTCTTC	CASSLGQSLYNEQFF	.	TRBV5-1	TRBJ2-1	many
TGTGCCAGCAGCATCACAGGGGATCGCACTGAAGCTTTCTTT	CASSITGDRTEAFF	TRBD1	TRBV28	TRBJ1-1	many
TGTGCCAGCAGCCTAAATCCTGAACAGCCCCAGCATTTT	CASSLNPEQPQHF	.	TRBV12-3/TRBV12-4	TRBJ1-5	many
TGTGCCAGCAGCGAATGGACGTCTAGCGGGAGCTTGGGAGAGACCCAGTACTTC	CASSEWTSSGSLGETQYF	TRBD2	TRBV2	TRBJ2-5	many
TGTGCCAGCAGCCCGCGACAGGGTCGAGCGAATTCACCCCTCCACTTT	CASSPRQGRANSPLHF	TRBD1	TRBV11-1	TRBJ1-6	many